This T cell receptor beta chain was recovered during a study of molecular identifiers for immune sequencing clone quantification. Study at large: Sequencing covered four of five parts into which replicate RNA from around 20,000 or 100,000 naive CD8 cells was split.

The V gene lost 3 bases and the J gene lost 2 bases, with 11 bases spanning the gap. The germline CDR1 and CDR2 sequences are MDHEN and SYDVKM. This CDR3 is 14 amino acids long. This clonotype was recorded many times. TCRdb called the PCR reads again in MiXCR, with one record for every CDR3 protein. The data contain 40,000 to 45,000 distinct CDR3 sequences, 18% of them singletons. The specimen sequenced was naive CD8+ T cells from blood, with Jurkat cell RNA spiked in. Documented subset: FACS-sorted CD8+CD4-CCR7+CD45RA+ naive T cells. The V gene is TRBV28, the J gene TRBJ2-7; TRBD2 might be the D (5 bases). The receptor's source is a human donor in good health. Some libraries in this study had Jurkat cell RNA spiked in. The CDR3 DNA reads as TGTGCCAGCAGTTTCCTAGCTGCCACCTACGAGCAGTACTTC. This codes for CASSFLAATYEQYF. The full variable domain, in which reference TRBV28 and TRBJ2-7 provide the parts outside the CDR3, is DVKVTQSSRYLVKRTGEKVFLECVQDMDHENMFWYRQDPGLGLRLIYFSYDVKMKEKGDIPEGYSVSREKKERFSLILESASTNQTSMYLCASSFLAATYEQYFGPGTRLTVT.